This T cell receptor beta chain was obtained from a study of T cell responses to AZD1222 COVID-19 vaccine. The CDR3 runs to 12 residues. Trimming pared 6 bases from V and 3 bases from J, leaving 7 bases between. CDR1 and CDR2 from the germline V gene are MNHEY and SVGEGT. Findings and caveats of the study: Just a handful of people given AZD1222 tested seropositive at baseline. Following two doses of AZD1222, Spike-specific TCR breadth and depth rose. The span of vaccine-associated CD4 TCRs extended across spike, with dominance at 160-218 and 743-854.

Comments on this clone: Its antigen is currently unknown.

TCRdb's copy holds only in-frame clones and misses some; the assay was immunoSEQ multiplex PCR. The sample has about 130,000 clones; around 89% are singletons. The source material was peripheral blood, sampled on day 0 of AZD1222 vaccination. This chain connects TRBV6-2 or TRBV6-3 to TRBJ2-3; D gene unclear. The receptor was isolated from an adult in good health. CDR3 nucleotides: TGTGCCAGCAGCAGGCGTACAGATACGCAGTATTTT. It codes for CASSRRTDTQYF.